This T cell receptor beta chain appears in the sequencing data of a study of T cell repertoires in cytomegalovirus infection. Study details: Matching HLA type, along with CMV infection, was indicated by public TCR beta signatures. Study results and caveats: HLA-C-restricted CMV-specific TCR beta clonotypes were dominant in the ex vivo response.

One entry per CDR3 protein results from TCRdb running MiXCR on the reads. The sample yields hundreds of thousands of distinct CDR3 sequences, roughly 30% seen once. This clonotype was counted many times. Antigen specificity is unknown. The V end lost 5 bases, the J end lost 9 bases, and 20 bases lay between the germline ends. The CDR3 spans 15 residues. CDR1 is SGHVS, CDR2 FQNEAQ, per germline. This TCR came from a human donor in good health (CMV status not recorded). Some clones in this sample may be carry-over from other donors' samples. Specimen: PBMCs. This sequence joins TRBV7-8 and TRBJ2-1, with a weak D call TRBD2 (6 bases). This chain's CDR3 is CASSHGDLLKGEQFF. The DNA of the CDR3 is TGTGCCAGCAGCCACGGGGACTTACTCAAGGGTGAGCAGTTCTTC. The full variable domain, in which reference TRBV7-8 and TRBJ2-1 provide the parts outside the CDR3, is GAGVSQSPRYKVAKRGQDVALRCDPISGHVSLFWYQQALGQGPEFLTYFQNEAQLDKSGLPSDRFFAERPEGSVSTLKIQRTQQEDSAVYLCASSHGDLLKGEQFFGPGTRLTVL.